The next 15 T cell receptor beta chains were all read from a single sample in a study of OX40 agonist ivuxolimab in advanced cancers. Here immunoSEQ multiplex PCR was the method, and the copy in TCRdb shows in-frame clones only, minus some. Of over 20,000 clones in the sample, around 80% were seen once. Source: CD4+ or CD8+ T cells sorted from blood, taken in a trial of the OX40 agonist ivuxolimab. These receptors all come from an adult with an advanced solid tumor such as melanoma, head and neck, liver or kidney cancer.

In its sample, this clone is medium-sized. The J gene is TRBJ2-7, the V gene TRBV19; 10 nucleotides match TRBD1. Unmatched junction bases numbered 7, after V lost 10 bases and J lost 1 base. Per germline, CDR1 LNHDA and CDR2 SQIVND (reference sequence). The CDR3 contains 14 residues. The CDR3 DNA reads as TGTGCCACCTTACCGGGACAGGGGTCCTACGAGCAGTACTTC. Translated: CATLPGQGSYEQYF.

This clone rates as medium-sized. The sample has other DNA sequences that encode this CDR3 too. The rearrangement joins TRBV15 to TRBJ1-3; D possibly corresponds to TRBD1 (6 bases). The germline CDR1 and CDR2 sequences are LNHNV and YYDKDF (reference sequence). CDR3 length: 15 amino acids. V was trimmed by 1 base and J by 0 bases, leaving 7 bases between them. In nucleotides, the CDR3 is TGTGCCACCAGCAGAGCCAGGGGCTCTGGAAACACCATATATTTT. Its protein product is CATSRARGSGNTIYF.

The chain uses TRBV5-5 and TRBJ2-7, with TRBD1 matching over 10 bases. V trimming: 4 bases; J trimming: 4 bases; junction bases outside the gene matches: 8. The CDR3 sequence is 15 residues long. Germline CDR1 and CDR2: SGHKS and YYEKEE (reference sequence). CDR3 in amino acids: CASSPEGTGEYEQYF. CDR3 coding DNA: TGTGCCAGCAGCCCGGAGGGGACAGGGGAATACGAGCAGTACTTC. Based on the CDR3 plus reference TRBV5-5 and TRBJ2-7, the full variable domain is DAGVTQSPTHLIKTRGQQVTLRCSPISGHKSVSWYQQVLGQGPQFIFQYYEKEERGRGNFPDRFSARQFPNYSSELNVNALLLGDSALYLCASSPEGTGEYEQYFGPGTRLTVT.

CDR3 in amino acids: CASECPHPGGNQPQHF. As DNA, the CDR3 is TGCGCCAGCGAGTGCCCCCACCCGGGGGGCAATCAGCCCCAGCATTTT. V usage is TRBV23-1 and J usage is TRBJ1-5; D is possibly TRBD1 (5 bases). TRBV23-1 is known as an ORF, though its function is uncertain. There are 16 residues in the CDR3. V lost 8 bases and J 2 bases, leaving 19 bases between the germline ends.

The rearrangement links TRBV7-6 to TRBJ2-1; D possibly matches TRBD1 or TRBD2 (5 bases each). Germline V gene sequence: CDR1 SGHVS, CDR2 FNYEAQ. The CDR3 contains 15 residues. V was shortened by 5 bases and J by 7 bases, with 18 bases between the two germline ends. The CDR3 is CASSPGASSWNEQFF. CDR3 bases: TGTGCCAGCAGCCCCGGGGCTTCGAGTTGGAATGAGCAGTTCTTC.

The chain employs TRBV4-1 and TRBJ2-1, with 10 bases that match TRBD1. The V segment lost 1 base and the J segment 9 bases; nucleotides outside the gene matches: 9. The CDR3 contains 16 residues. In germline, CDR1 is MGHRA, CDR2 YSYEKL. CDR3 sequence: CASSQVTGGSRSEQFF. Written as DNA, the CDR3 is TGCGCCAGCAGCCAAGTGACAGGGGGCAGTAGGAGTGAGCAGTTCTTC.

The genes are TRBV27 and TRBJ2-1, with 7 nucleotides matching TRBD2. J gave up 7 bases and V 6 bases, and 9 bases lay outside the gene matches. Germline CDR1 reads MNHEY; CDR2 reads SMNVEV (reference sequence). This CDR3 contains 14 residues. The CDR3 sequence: CASSWGGRSNEQFF. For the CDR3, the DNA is TGTGCCAGCAGCTGGGGCGGGAGAAGTAATGAGCAGTTCTTC.

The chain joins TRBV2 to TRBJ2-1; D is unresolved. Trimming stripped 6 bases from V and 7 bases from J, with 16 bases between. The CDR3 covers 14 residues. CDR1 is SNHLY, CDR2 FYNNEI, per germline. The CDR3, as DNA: TGTGCCAGCAGCGTTACATTTGGAAGGAATGAGCAGTTCTTC. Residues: CASSVTFGRNEQFF. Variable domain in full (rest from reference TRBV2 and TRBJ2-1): EPEVTQTPSHQVTQMGQEVILRCVPISNHLYFYWYRQILGQKVEFLVSFYNNEISEKSEIFDDQFSVERPDGSNFTLKIRSTKLEDSAMYFCASSVTFGRNEQFFGPGTRLTVL.

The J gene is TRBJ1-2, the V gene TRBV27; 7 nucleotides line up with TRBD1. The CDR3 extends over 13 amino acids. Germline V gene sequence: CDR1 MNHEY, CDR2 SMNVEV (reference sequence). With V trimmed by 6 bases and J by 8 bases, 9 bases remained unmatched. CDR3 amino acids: CASSPDRWKGYTF. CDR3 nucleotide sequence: TGTGCCAGCAGCCCGGACAGGTGGAAAGGCTACACCTTC.

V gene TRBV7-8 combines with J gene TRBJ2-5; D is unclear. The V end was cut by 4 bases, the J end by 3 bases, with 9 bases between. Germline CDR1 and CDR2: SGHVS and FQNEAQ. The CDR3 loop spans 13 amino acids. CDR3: CASSSYLEETQYF. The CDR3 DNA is TGTGCCAGCAGCTCCTACCTGGAAGAGACCCAGTACTTC.

In DNA form, the CDR3 reads TGTGCCAGCAGTTTAATGAGCCTGGACTGGGAAAGCACCGGGGAGCTGTTTTTT. Its translation is CASSLMSLDWESTGELFF. The gene calls are TRBV27 and TRBJ2-2, with a tentative D call TRBD2 (5 bases). Germline assignment: CDR1 MNHEY and CDR2 SMNVEV (reference sequence). Between the trimmed V and J ends, which lost 2 bases and 4 bases, there was a span of 20 bases. The length of the CDR3 is 18 residues.

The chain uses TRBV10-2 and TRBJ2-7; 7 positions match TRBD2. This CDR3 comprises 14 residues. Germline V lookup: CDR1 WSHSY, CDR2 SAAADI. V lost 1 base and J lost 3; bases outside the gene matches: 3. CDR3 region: CASSELASGYEQYF. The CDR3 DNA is TGCGCCAGCAGTGAGTTGGCTAGCGGCTACGAGCAGTACTTC.

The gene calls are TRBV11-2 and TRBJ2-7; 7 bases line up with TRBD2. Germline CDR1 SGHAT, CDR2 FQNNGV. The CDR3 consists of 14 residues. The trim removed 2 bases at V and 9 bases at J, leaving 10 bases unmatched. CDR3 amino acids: CASSLNAGVLGQYF. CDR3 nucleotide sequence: TGTGCCAGCAGCTTAAATGCGGGAGTGCTCGGGCAGTACTTC. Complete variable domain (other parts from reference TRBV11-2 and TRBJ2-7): EAGVAQSPRYKIIEKRQSVAFWCNPISGHATLYWYQQILGQGPKLLIQFQNNGVVDDSQLPKDRFSAERLKGVDSTLKIQPAKLEDSAVYLCASSLNAGVLGQYFGPGTRLTVT.

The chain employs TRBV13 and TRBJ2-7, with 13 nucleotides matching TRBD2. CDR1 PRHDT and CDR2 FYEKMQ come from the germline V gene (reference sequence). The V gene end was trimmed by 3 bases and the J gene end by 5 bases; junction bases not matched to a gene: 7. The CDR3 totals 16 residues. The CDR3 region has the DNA TGTGCCAGCAGCTTGGGACTAGCGGGAAGGAGGCACGAGCAGTACTTC. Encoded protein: CASSLGLAGRRHEQYF.

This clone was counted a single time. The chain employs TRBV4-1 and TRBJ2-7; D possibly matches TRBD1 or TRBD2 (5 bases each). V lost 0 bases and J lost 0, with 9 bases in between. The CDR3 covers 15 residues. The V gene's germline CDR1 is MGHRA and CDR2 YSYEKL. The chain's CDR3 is CASSQDRETSYEQYF. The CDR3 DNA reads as TGCGCCAGCAGCCAAGACAGGGAGACCTCCTACGAGCAGTACTTC.